This T cell receptor beta chain was recovered during a study of early T cells in non-severe SARS-CoV-2 infection (dated by TCRdb to the early 2020s). As for the study more broadly: TCR sequencing used bulk RNA from unsorted whole blood, so alpha and beta chains could not be paired.

The study was a case-control design nested within a healthcare worker cohort in London, UK, with weekly nasopharyngeal swab PCR tests and blood sampling. Healthcare workers were recruited between 23 and 31 March 2020, during the week of the UK lockdown, and were followed weekly for up to roughly 15 weeks. Receptors were amplified or captured by 5' RACE. The instrument given in TCRdb is NextSeq 500. The TCR library protocol attached unique molecular identifiers to individual cDNA molecules to correct for sequencing error and PCR bias. Sequencing covered both TCR alpha and beta chains, and within each sample the abundances of alpha and beta sequences were tightly co-correlated. Per the source publication's procedure: V gene, J gene and CDR3 annotation of TCR sequences was performed with Decombinator V4. Expanded TCRs were defined as changing significantly between any two time points under a Poisson model with p below 0.0001. TCR abundances were normalised to the total number of TCRs sequenced per sample and were expressed as counts per million. MAIT TCRs were defined by TRAV1-2 paired with TRAJ12, TRAJ20 or TRAJ33, and iNKT TCRs by TRAV10 paired with TRAJ18. VDJdb, accessed 1 November 2021, was searched for CMV, EBV and SARS-CoV-2 annotated TCRs, excluding TCRs annotated for multiple antigens. TCRdb reanalyzed the raw reads on its own, using fastp at Q25 for trimming and MiXCR for clone calling, and kept in-frame beta chains. Each entry merges the rows of one CDR3 protein and shows their most common DNA and genes. These V and J calls rely on TCRdb rather than the paper's analysis. The sample table records tens of thousands of distinct CDR3 sequences; about 9.4% of these occur just once. The ten largest account for about 7.1% of the sample.

In the germline V gene, CDR1 corresponds to SGHDT and CDR2 to YYEEEE. The germline ends are 14 bases apart after V is trimmed by 0 bases and J by 7 bases. The CDR3, cysteine through phenylalanine, is 14 amino acids long. Of all the DNA, just the CDR3 is kept, 42 bases in frame from base 1. Here is what the overall study found, with its caveats: VDJdb matching was skewed toward anti-spike CD8 responses and likely underestimated virus-specific expansions by missing private and CD4 specificities.

Only a few counts were recorded for this clonotype. It lacks a known antigen. No quality values exist for individual bases; no much larger clone is one base distant. Recombination connected TRBV5-6 to TRBJ2-7; the D gene is possibly TRBD1, with 5 bases matching. The sample consisted of whole blood, taken at baseline. The source of this sequence is an adult who was a healthcare worker with PCR-confirmed SARS-CoV-2 infection or an uninfected control (not recorded which). At the DNA level, the sequence is TGTGCCAGCAGCTTGGCTCGGGCTAGGGGAGAGCAGTACTTC. It codes for CASSLARARGEQYF.